One and the same sample provided the 30 T cell receptor beta chains below, sequenced in a study of T cell responses to AZD1222 COVID-19 vaccine. Sequencing was performed with immunoSEQ multiplex PCR; in TCRdb, only in-frame clones are kept and a portion is missing. This table has 60,000 to 80,000 clones, around 90% appearing once. Sequenced material: peripheral blood, taken on day 0 of AZD1222 vaccination. These receptors were taken from an adult in good health.

This rearrangement joins TRBV27 to TRBJ1-4; D ambiguous. Germline lookup yields CDR1 MNHEY and CDR2 SMNVEV (reference sequence). V lost 5 bases, J lost 8 bases, and 18 bases lay in between. This CDR3 contains 15 residues. This CDR3 is CASSQQSPFGEKLFF. Here the CDR3 DNA reads TGTGCCAGCAGTCAACAAAGCCCCTTTGGAGAAAAACTGTTTTTT.

This chain uses TRBV19 with TRBJ1-1; possible D gene TRBD1, 5 bases. V lost 7 bases to trimming and J lost 4 bases, with 16 bases between them. Germline lookup yields CDR1 LNHDA and CDR2 SQIVND (reference sequence). The CDR3 loop spans 14 amino acids. CDR3 protein: CASTSRGIPTEAFF. The CDR3 DNA follows: TGTGCCAGTACCTCGCGGGGCATCCCCACTGAAGCTTTCTTT. Full variable domain (rest looked up from reference TRBV19 and TRBJ1-1): DGGITQSPKYLFRKEGQNVTLSCEQNLNHDAMYWYRQDPGQGLRLIYYSQIVNDFQKGDIAEGYSVSREKKESFPLTVTSAQKNPTAFYLCASTSRGIPTEAFFGQGTRLTVV.

The chain has TRBV7-9 and TRBJ1-2; tentative D call: TRBD1 (6 bases). The CDR3 is 17 residues long. Per germline, CDR1 SEHNR and CDR2 FQNEAQ (reference sequence). Trimming removed 5 bases from V and 7 bases from J, with 26 bases in between. The CDR3 loop reads CASSPYGTSGRDTGYTF. In DNA, the CDR3 is TGTGCCAGCAGCCCCTACGGGACATCGGGTAGGGACACTGGCTACACCTTC. The variable domain in full, completed from reference TRBV7-9 and TRBJ1-2, reads DTGVSQNPRHKITKRGQNVTFRCDPISEHNRLYWYRQTLGQGPEFLTYFQNEAQLEKSRLLSDRFSAERPKGSFSTLEIQRTEQGDSAMYLCASSPYGTSGRDTGYTFGSGTRLTVV.

This clone was recorded only once. The gene calls are TRBV27 and TRBJ2-2; a possible D gene is TRBD1 (5 bases). Germline CDR1 MNHEY, CDR2 SMNVEV (reference sequence). Trimming pared 6 bases from V and 3 bases from J, leaving 11 bases between. The CDR3 runs to 14 residues. The CDR3 protein is CASSQLTDTGELFF. The CDR3 nucleotides read TGTGCCAGCAGCCAACTGACAGACACCGGGGAGCTGTTTTTT.

CDR3 sequence: CASSSSEVGPWHREKLFF. CDR3 nucleotide sequence: TGCGCCAGCAGTTCCTCCGAGGTGGGACCTTGGCATAGGGAAAAACTGTTTTTT. The rearrangement joins TRBV10-2 to TRBJ1-4, with D perhaps TRBD1 (5 bases). The CDR3 length is 18 residues. CDR1 WSHSY and CDR2 SAAADI come from the germline V gene. The V gene lost 5 bases and the J gene lost 8 bases, with 27 bases spanning the gap.

This rearrangement joins TRBV24-1 to TRBJ2-1; 8 nucleotides align to TRBD1. Losses at the gene ends were 6 bases for V and 7 bases for J; bases not matched to a gene: 10. This CDR3 region has 15 residues. The germline V gene has CDR1 KGHDR and CDR2 SFDVKD. CDR3 DNA: TGTGCCACCAGTAGGTCGCAGGGGGCTGGGAATGAGCAGTTCTTC. It encodes CATSRSQGAGNEQFF.

The chain employs TRBV5-6 and TRBJ1-1; tentatively, D is TRBD1 (5 bases). This CDR3 region has 14 residues. Germline CDR1 SGHDT, CDR2 YYEEEE. The germline V and J ends were trimmed by 0 bases and 3 bases, with 9 bases remaining between them. CDR3 protein: CASSLAGTDTEAFF. CDR3 coding DNA: TGTGCCAGCAGCTTGGCAGGGACGGACACTGAAGCTTTCTTT.

This chain joins TRBV5-1 and TRBJ2-3, with TRBD1 as a possible D gene (5 bases). Germline CDR1 and CDR2: SGHRS and YFSETQ. V lost 0 bases, J lost 0 bases, and 17 bases lay in between. The length of the CDR3 is 18 residues. This chain's CDR3 is CASSLDPLRQTSTDTQYF. Written as DNA, the CDR3 is TGCGCCAGCAGCTTGGATCCCTTGCGACAGACAAGCACAGATACGCAGTATTTT.

The chain recombines TRBV2 with TRBJ2-7; no clear D. Trimming took 5 bases from V and 2 from J, leaving 7 bases between them. The CDR3 has 12 residues. The germline V gene has CDR1 SNHLY and CDR2 FYNNEI. This chain's CDR3 is CASSRSPYEQYF. The CDR3 DNA reads TGTGCCAGCAGTCGGTCCCCCTACGAGCAGTACTTC.

This rearrangement joins TRBV21-1 to TRBJ1-2; TRBD1 is the table's D call, not checked against the DNA. TRBV21-1 is a recognized pseudogene. The CDR3 has 16 residues. In DNA form, the CDR3 reads TGTGCCAGCAGCAAAGGTTTAGGGGTGGGGTACTATGGCTACACCTTC. Protein: CASSKGLGVGYYGYTF.

The J gene is TRBJ2-3, the V gene TRBV5-1; D is uncertain. V shed 1 base and J shed 7 bases, with 13 bases lying between them. This CDR3 region has 14 residues. Germline assignment: CDR1 SGHRS and CDR2 YFSETQ. Written as DNA, the CDR3 is TGCGCCAGCAGCTTGAGTCAGAACCGAAATACGCAGTATTTT. It translates to CASSLSQNRNTQYF.

The chain has TRBV6-5 and TRBJ2-3; 8 bases fit TRBD1. The CDR3 has 15 amino acids. The germline V gene encodes CDR1 MNHEY and CDR2 SVGAGI. The V and J ends lost 5 bases and 1 base, in that order; junction bases with no gene match: 5. In DNA, the CDR3 is TGTGCCAGCAGTCCAGGGGGCGCCGGCACAGATACGCAGTATTTT. This translates into CASSPGGAGTDTQYF.

This chain's CDR3 is CASSSGENTEAFF. The CDR3, as DNA: TGTGCCAGCAGTTCAGGGGAGAACACTGAAGCTTTCTTT. The V and J genes are TRBV12-3 or TRBV12-4 and TRBJ1-1; D might be TRBD1 (6 bases). The CDR3 is 13 amino acids. Deletions cut 4 bases from V and 1 base from J, with 7 bases between.

The chain links TRBV29-1 to TRBJ2-5; 8 positions agree with TRBD1. The CDR3 loop spans 14 amino acids. V was clipped by 6 bases and J by 4 bases; unmatched bases: 10. In germline, CDR1 is SQVTM, CDR2 ANQGSEA. The CDR3 here is CSVVPGQVGETQYF. CDR3 DNA sequence: TGCAGCGTCGTACCGGGACAGGTGGGAGAGACCCAGTACTTC.

V and J are TRBV5-4 and TRBJ1-1; the match to TRBD1 covers 7 bases. The CDR3 is 14 residues long. The V segment lost 3 bases and the J segment 1 base; nucleotides outside the gene matches: 3. The germline V gene has CDR1 SGHNT and CDR2 YYREEE (reference sequence). CDR3 sequence: CASSSGQTNTEAFF. CDR3 in DNA: TGTGCCAGCAGCTCGGGACAGACGAACACTGAAGCTTTCTTT.

The rearrangement joins TRBV5-1 to TRBJ1-5; TRBD1 aligns across 10 bases. V was pared by 4 bases and J by 5 bases, with 3 bases of the junction left unmatched. Germline V gene lookup returns CDR1 SGHRS and CDR2 YFSETQ. The CDR3 has 14 amino acids. In DNA form, the CDR3 reads TGCGCCAGCAGCATGGGGACAGGGGATCAGCCCCAGCATTTT. Translated, it gives CASSMGTGDQPQHF.

The rearrangement joins TRBV4-1 to TRBJ1-4; 9 bases are a match to TRBD1. V shed 3 bases, J shed 3 bases, and the junction held 5 bases outside the gene matches. CDR1 is MGHRA and CDR2 is YSYEKL in the germline V gene. This CDR3 is built from 16 residues. CDR3 amino acids: CASSHSRDRANEKLFF. In nucleotides, the CDR3 is TGCGCCAGCAGCCACTCCCGGGACAGGGCTAATGAAAAACTGTTTTTT.

This clone has a single count. V and J are TRBV19 and TRBJ1-1; 11 bases agree with TRBD1. This CDR3 has 14 residues. In germline, CDR1 is LNHDA, CDR2 SQIVND (reference sequence). V lost 5 bases and J lost 4; bases outside the gene matches: 3. CDR3 DNA sequence: TGTGCCAGTAGTCCCGGGACAGGGGGCACTGAAGCTTTCTTT. It codes for CASSPGTGGTEAFF.

CDR3 in DNA: TGTGCCAGCAGCCCGCAGGGTTCCCGGAATTCACCCCTCCACTTT. It translates to CASSPQGSRNSPLHF. The rearrangement links TRBV9 to TRBJ1-6; tentative D call: TRBD1 (5 bases). Germline V gene lookup returns CDR1 SGDLS and CDR2 YYNGEE. The CDR3 is 15 amino acids. Trimming took 4 bases from V and 7 from J, leaving 15 bases between them.

The chain couples TRBV28 to TRBJ2-2, with a possible D match to TRBD1 (5 bases). Trimming shortened V by 5 bases and J by 4 bases, and 11 bases separated the two germline ends. Germline CDR1 reads MDHEN; CDR2 reads SYDVKM. CDR3 size: 14 residues. The CDR3 reads CASSTPRVTGELFF. The CDR3 DNA is TGTGCCAGCAGTACTCCCAGGGTCACCGGGGAGCTGTTTTTT.

The V gene is TRBV24-1, the J gene TRBJ1-2; weak D call: TRBD1 (6 bases). The germline V and J ends were trimmed by 5 bases and 5 bases, with 11 bases remaining between them. The germline V gene has CDR1 KGHDR and CDR2 SFDVKD. The CDR3 runs 13 residues. The DNA of the CDR3 is TGTGCCACCAGTGCAAGGGGGAATTATGGCTACACCTTC. Its translation is CATSARGNYGYTF.

The chain carries TRBV7-2 and TRBJ1-5, with D maybe TRBD1 (5 bases). Between the trimmed V and J ends, which lost 1 base and 9 bases, there was a span of 7 bases. The V gene's germline CDR1 is SGHTA and CDR2 FQGNSA. CDR3 size: 12 residues. The CDR3 DNA sequence: TGTGCCAGCAGCTTAGGACAGCGGCCCCAGCATTTT. It is translated as CASSLGQRPQHF.

CDR3 region: CASSLMNSPLHF. In DNA form, the CDR3 reads TGTGCCAGCAGTCTGATGAATTCACCCCTCCACTTT. The gene calls are TRBV12-3 or TRBV12-4 and TRBJ1-6; D not resolved. With 5 bases removed from V and 7 bases from J, the gap between germline ends came to 6 bases. The CDR3 is made up of 12 amino acids.

The rearrangement uses TRBV18 and TRBJ2-4; D may be TRBD2 (6 bases). Germline V CDR1 and CDR2: KGHSH, LQKENI. The ends were cut back, 3 bases at V and 0 bases at J, with 12 bases in the middle. The CDR3 covers 16 residues. The CDR3 bases are TGTGCCAGCTCACCCGGGAGAACTATAGCCAAAAACATTCAGTACTTC. As protein: CASSPGRTIAKNIQYF.

The genes are TRBV4-1 and TRBJ2-5, with 10 bases that match TRBD1. V shed 5 bases, J shed 5 bases, and the junction held 8 bases outside the gene matches. Germline assignment: CDR1 MGHRA and CDR2 YSYEKL. The CDR3 extends over 15 amino acids. DNA for the CDR3: TGCGCCAGCAGCGACAGGGGGCTCGCCGCGGAGACCCAGTACTTC. Translated, it gives CASSDRGLAAETQYF.

V usage is TRBV10-1 and J usage is TRBJ1-3; unclear D gene. The CDR3 extends over 16 amino acids. The germline V gene encodes CDR1 WNHNN and CDR2 SYGVQD (reference sequence). Trimming took 6 bases from V and 0 from J, leaving 15 bases between them. CDR3 in DNA: TGCGCCAGCAGGGAAGAAGGACCGCTCTCTGGAAACACCATATATTTT. Translated: CASREEGPLSGNTIYF.

The chain has TRBV3-1 (or the pseudogene TRBV3-2) and TRBJ2-3; D perhaps matches TRBD1 (5 bases). In germline, CDR1 is LGHDT, CDR2 YNNKEL (reference sequence). The CDR3 loop spans 15 amino acids. V lost 2 bases to trimming and J lost 2 bases, with 11 bases between them. The CDR3 spells CASSQLTEDTDTQYF. CDR3 nucleotide sequence: TGTGCCAGCAGCCAATTGACAGAAGACACAGATACGCAGTATTTT.

The chain employs TRBV27 and TRBJ1-6; perhaps TRBD1 as D (5 bases). With 4 bases removed from V and 6 bases from J, the gap between germline ends came to 19 bases. Germline CDR1 and CDR2: MNHEY and SMNVEV (reference sequence). The CDR3 runs 17 residues. CDR3 DNA sequence: TGTGCCAGCAGTTCAAATCCCTCGGCAGGGTTTAATTCACCCCTCCACTTT. It yields the protein CASSSNPSAGFNSPLHF.

This rearrangement joins TRBV6-2 or TRBV6-3 to TRBJ2-5, with no clear D. Deletions cut 0 bases from V and 2 bases from J, with 19 bases between. CDR3 length: 18 residues. The V gene's germline CDR1 is MNHEY and CDR2 SVGEGT. The CDR3 region has the DNA TGTGCCAGCAGTTACTCGAATAGGGTCACCCTACCACAAGAGACCCAGTACTTC. Its protein product is CASSYSNRVTLPQETQYF.

This clone has only one observation. J is TRBJ2-3 and V is TRBV30, with TRBD2 matching over 9 bases. CDR3 length: 14 residues. Germline trimming cut 4 bases from V and 0 bases from J; bases unmatched to any gene: 2. Germline V gene lookup returns CDR1 GTSNPN and CDR2 SVGIG (reference sequence). CDR3 sequence reads: CAWNGLASTDTQYF. The CDR3 nucleotides are TGTGCCTGGAATGGACTAGCGAGCACAGATACGCAGTATTTT.